This T cell receptor beta chain came from a study of T cell responses to AZD1222 COVID-19 vaccine. Clones were sequenced by immunoSEQ multiplex PCR, and TCRdb holds only the in-frame ones, with some missing. The sample has around 94,000 clones, roughly 84% seen once. Study outcomes and limitations: Clonal diversity may have been underestimated, and the donors were mostly white British, with more females than males. Distributed over spike, vaccine-associated CD4 TCRs predominated at 160-218 and 743-854.

A remark on this clone: The antigen is unknown.

The sequences come from peripheral blood, collected on day 0 of AZD1222 vaccination. The receptor's source is an adult in good health.

The CDR3 coding sequence is TGTGCCAGCAAGGCAGAAGGGGGCGCGAACACTGAAGCTTTCTTT. This sequence encodes CASKAEGGANTEAFF. The chain has TRBV2 and TRBJ1-1, with 7 bases matching TRBD1. Germline V gene data show CDR1 as SNHLY and CDR2 as FYNNEI. V lost 7 bases and J lost 1; bases outside the gene matches: 9. This CDR3 contains 15 residues.